This T cell receptor beta chain is from a study of CD8+ T cells in alopecia areata. Whole-study context: Twice daily, treated patients received 5 to 10 mg of oral tofacitinib.

As concerns this clone: The antigen remains undetermined.

Sample treatment: oral pan-JAK inhibitor, 5-10 mg twice daily. Sampling of alopecia areata patients yielded lesional scalp punch biopsies as well as peripheral blood. Broader study findings: One nonresponder leaves baseline CD8+ expansion's link to response uncertain. Normal skin's resident alphabeta T cells are also sequenced in scalp samples.

cDNA reverse transcribed from extracted RNA served as the sequencing template. TCRdb keeps only in-frame clones here, not all; method: immunoSEQ multiplex PCR. The data contain 75,000 to 80,000 clones, 60% to 70% of them singletons. The clonotype was recovered from a human donor with alopecia areata. The input for sequencing was CD8+ T cells sorted from blood, taken at week 24, from a patient treated with tofacitinib.

CDR3 region: CASSPNDNYYGYTF. The CDR3 DNA follows: TGTGCCAGCTCACCAAATGATAACTACTATGGCTACACCTTC. This chain links TRBV18 with TRBJ1-2; unclear D gene. V shed 2 bases and J shed 3 bases, with 10 bases lying between them. The length of the CDR3 is 14 residues. The germline V gene has CDR1 KGHSH and CDR2 LQKENI.